This T cell receptor beta chain was captured in a study of blood T cell repertoires in COVID-19. As for the study in general: Both acute and convalescent COVID-19 samples were obtained from the United States, Italy and Spain. Sources were T cells, B-cell-depleted T cells, or PBMCs; the material itself was cDNA or gDNA.

The table lists this clone with a count of one. CDR3 size: 14 residues. V dropped 7 bases and J dropped 2 bases, with 15 bases sitting between them. Germline V lookup: CDR1 MNHEY, CDR2 SVGAGI. As handled by the study authors: Scientists estimated how many nucleated cells there were by amplifying reference gene primers. Sequenced by immunoSEQ multiplex PCR; TCRdb stores in-frame clones only, minus some. The V and J calls and clone size were taken over from that table, and D and trimming were inferred from the DNA. In the table there are 45,000 to 55,000 clones, around 83% of which are singletons. The receptor was isolated from a human donor in a cohort sampled during active COVID-19. The chain is built from TRBV6-5 and TRBJ2-7; a weak D match, TRBD2 (7 bases). The sequenced sample consisted of peripheral blood. The CDR3 is CASKVGGPTYEQYF. The DNA of the CDR3 is TGTGCCAGCAAAGTCGGGGGGCCTACCTACGAGCAGTACTTC.